This T cell receptor beta chain was captured in a study of T cell changes during pregnancy in multiple sclerosis. Trimming took 4 bases from V and 7 from J, leaving 11 bases between them. The germline V gene has CDR1 MNHEY and CDR2 SMNVEV (reference sequence). The CDR3 extends over 13 amino acids. TCRdb keeps only in-frame clones here, not all; method: immunoSEQ multiplex PCR. The sample consists of 40,000 to 60,000 clones, roughly 94% of them appearing once. Specimen: CD8+ T cells from peripheral blood mononuclear cells, collected in the first trimester of pregnancy. The rearrangement joins TRBV27 to TRBJ1-5; possible D gene TRBD1, 5 bases. This receptor was obtained from a female donor with multiple sclerosis, enrolled in a pregnancy study. CDR3 sequence reads: CASSYQGGQPQHF. The CDR3 region has the DNA TGTGCCAGCAGTTACCAGGGAGGGCAGCCCCAGCATTTT.